The 22 T cell receptor beta chains below come from one sample, sequenced in a study of OX40 agonist ivuxolimab in advanced cancers. Libraries were prepared by immunoSEQ multiplex PCR; TCRdb keeps only in-frame clonotypes and omits some of them. Of fewer than 75,000 clones in the sample, about 88% were seen once. The sequencing here drew on CD4+ or CD8+ T cells sorted from blood, taken in a trial of the OX40 agonist ivuxolimab. The source is an adult with an advanced solid tumor such as melanoma, head and neck, liver or kidney cancer.

J is TRBJ1-2 and V is TRBV6-1; a weak D match, TRBD1 (5 bases). Germline V gene sequence: CDR1 MNHNS, CDR2 SASEGT. V was clipped by 6 bases and J by 4 bases, with 18 bases between them. This CDR3 comprises 15 residues. CDR3 sequence reads: CASSRTPTEIYGYTF. CDR3 nucleotide sequence: TGTGCCAGCAGCCGAACCCCGACAGAAATCTATGGCTACACCTTC.

The chain is built from TRBV27 and TRBJ1-2; 7 bases agree with TRBD1. With V trimmed by 6 bases and J by 8 bases, 9 bases remained unmatched. The CDR3 consists of 13 residues. Germline V gives CDR1 MNHEY, CDR2 SMNVEV (reference sequence). CDR3 DNA: TGTGCCAGCAGATTAGACAGGGCTGGAGGCTACACCTTC. It specifies CASRLDRAGGYTF.

This sequence joins TRBV5-4 and TRBJ2-7; D is unclear. This CDR3 spans 13 amino acids. Germline CDR1 and CDR2: SGHNT and YYREEE (reference sequence). Trimming cost V 4 bases and J 4 bases, with 12 bases left between them. In DNA form, the CDR3 reads TGTGCCAGCAGCCAAGCTGGCGGTTACGAGCAGTACTTC. Its protein product is CASSQAGGYEQYF. The variable domain in full, completed from reference TRBV5-4 and TRBJ2-7, reads ETGVTQSPTHLIKTRGQQVTLRCSSQSGHNTVSWYQQALGQGPQFIFQYYREEENGRGNFPPRFSGLQFPNYSSELNVNALELDDSALYLCASSQAGGYEQYFGPGTRLTVT.

The V gene is TRBV5-1, the J gene TRBJ2-7; 7 nucleotides match TRBD1. The junction had 10 bases not matched to a gene; V was cut back by 8 bases and J by 2 bases. The CDR3 totals 14 residues. CDR1 is SGHRS, CDR2 YFSETQ, per germline. The CDR3: CASSTGPTTYEQYF. CDR3 nucleotide sequence: TGCGCCAGTTCGACAGGGCCGACAACCTACGAGCAGTACTTC.

This chain links TRBV18 with TRBJ2-3; D is undetermined. The CDR3 runs 14 residues. V lost 0 bases and J lost 5, with 9 bases in between. Germline V gene data show CDR1 as KGHSH and CDR2 as LQKENI. CDR3 sequence reads: CASSPPPGRDTQYF. The CDR3 DNA is TGTGCCAGCTCACCACCTCCGGGTAGAGATACGCAGTATTTT.

The chain employs TRBV7-3 and TRBJ1-2; unclear D gene. The germline V gene encodes CDR1 SGHTA and CDR2 FQGTGA. The CDR3 has 13 amino acids. Between the trimmed V and J ends, which lost 5 bases and 0 bases, there was a span of 7 bases. The CDR3 nucleotides read TGTGCCAGCAGCCCTGGTTCTAACTATGGCTACACCTTC. Protein product: CASSPGSNYGYTF.

This chain connects TRBV7-2 to TRBJ2-7; 8 positions agree with TRBD2. The germline CDR1 and CDR2 sequences are SGHTA and FQGNSA. The CDR3 loop spans 16 amino acids. V dropped 8 bases and J dropped 0; count of bases not matched to a gene: 12. CDR3 coding DNA: TGTGCCAGCCGCTACCGGGGGGGACCCAGCTCCTACGAGCAGTACTTC. Its protein is CASRYRGGPSSYEQYF.

This clone is judged medium-sized. V is TRBV5-1 and J is TRBJ1-4; possibly TRBD1 for D (5 bases). Germline V gene data show CDR1 as SGHRS and CDR2 as YFSETQ. The CDR3 is made up of 15 amino acids. V lost 4 bases to trimming and J lost 4 bases, with 14 bases between them. The CDR3 reads CASSLGFGGNEKLFF. In nucleotides, the CDR3 is TGCGCCAGCAGCCTCGGTTTCGGGGGTAATGAAAAACTGTTTTTT.

The rearrangement joins TRBV10-3 to TRBJ2-7; possibly TRBD2 for D (6 bases). The germline V and J ends were trimmed by 6 bases and 3 bases, with 9 bases remaining between them. The CDR3 contains 12 residues. Per germline, CDR1 ENHRY and CDR2 SYGVKD. The CDR3 nucleotides are TGTGCCATCAGCCGGGACTTCTACGAGCAGTACTTC. Translated, it gives CAISRDFYEQYF.

This chain links TRBV6-6 with TRBJ2-6; TRBD1 is a possible D gene (6 bases). Germline CDR1 is MNHNY and CDR2 is SVGAGI (reference sequence). Trimming pared 10 bases from V and 0 bases from J, leaving 13 bases between. There are 15 residues in the CDR3. This chain's CDR3 is CAIRQVRSGANVLTF. The CDR3 DNA reads as TGTGCCATAAGACAGGTTCGCTCTGGGGCCAACGTCCTGACTTTC.

The count of this clone is one. V usage is TRBV20-1 and J usage is TRBJ2-7, with a possible D match to TRBD1 (5 bases). Between the trimmed V and J ends, which lost 5 bases and 5 bases, there was a span of 7 bases. CDR1 DFQATT and CDR2 SNEGSKA come from the germline V gene (reference sequence). The length of the CDR3 is 10 residues. The CDR3 DNA sequence: TGCAGTGCTGCACAGGACGAGCAGTACTTC. It yields the protein CSAAQDEQYF.

The chain has TRBV5-1 and TRBJ2-7, with TRBD2 matching over 9 bases. The CDR3 extends over 17 amino acids. Losses at the gene ends were 4 bases for V and 7 bases for J; bases not matched to a gene: 18. Germline CDR1 reads SGHRS; CDR2 reads YFSETQ. The CDR3 nucleotides are TGCGCCAGCAGCCCAGAGCCCCTTAGCGGGAGTTCAAGGGAGCAGTACTTC. Translation gives CASSPEPLSGSSREQYF. The full variable domain, rest sourced from reference TRBV5-1 and TRBJ2-7, is KAGVTQTPRYLIKTRGQQVTLSCSPISGHRSVSWYQQTPGQGLQFLFEYFSETQRNKGNFPGRFSGRQFSNSRSEMNVSTLELGDSALYLCASSPEPLSGSSREQYFGPGTRLTVT.

This clone was counted a single time. A junction boundary mismatches the germline segment, possibly from a read error. The chain is built from TRBV7-7 and TRBJ2-5, with 9 bases fitting TRBD1. Germline V CDR1 and CDR2: SSHAT, FNYEAQ (reference sequence). This CDR3 contains 15 residues. The CDR3 loop reads CASSLGQGREETQYF. In DNA, the CDR3 is TGTGCTAGCAGCCTGGGACAGGGAAGGGAGGAGACCCAGTACTTC.

The V gene is TRBV14, the J gene TRBJ2-1; D is uncertain. Germline V lookup: CDR1 SGHDN, CDR2 FVKESK. V lost 0 bases to trimming and J lost 10 bases, with 10 bases between them. This CDR3 is 13 amino acids long. The CDR3 loop reads CASSQDWASEQFF. DNA for the CDR3: TGTGCCAGCAGCCAAGATTGGGCAAGCGAGCAGTTCTTC.

With regard to this clone: The sample carries other DNA sequences with the same CDR3. This sequence joins TRBV2 and TRBJ2-3, with D maybe TRBD2 (5 bases). This CDR3 contains 11 residues. V lost 6 bases, J lost 4 bases, and 5 bases lay in between. From germline, CDR1 is SNHLY and CDR2 FYNNEI. Here the CDR3 reads CASRRADTQYF. The CDR3 DNA reads as TGTGCCAGCAGGAGGGCAGATACGCAGTATTTT.

This chain links TRBV7-8 with TRBJ2-7, with D possibly TRBD2 on 5 matching bases. Germline-derived CDR1 and CDR2 are SGHVS and FQNEAQ. The CDR3 loop spans 13 amino acids. V dropped 1 base and J dropped 5 bases, with 9 bases sitting between them. The CDR3 coding sequence is TGTGCCAGCAGCTTAGGGGAGCGGAACGAGCAGTACTTC. Translating gives CASSLGERNEQYF.

The chain uses TRBV19 and TRBJ2-2, with D tentatively TRBD2 (5 bases). The CDR3 sequence is 15 residues long. V was shortened by 5 bases and J by 9 bases, with 19 bases between the two germline ends. Germline assignment: CDR1 LNHDA and CDR2 SQIVND (reference sequence). The CDR3 is CASSAKAAGSRELFF. The DNA of the CDR3 is TGTGCCAGTAGTGCAAAGGCCGCGGGTTCCAGGGAGCTGTTTTTT.

This clone was seen only once. The chain links TRBV9 to TRBJ1-3, with a weak D call TRBD1 (6 bases). The V gene's germline CDR1 is SGDLS and CDR2 YYNGEE. CDR3 size: 15 residues. Deletions cut 0 bases from V and 2 bases from J, with 9 bases between. CDR3 sequence reads: CASSVDGGAGNTIYF. The CDR3 DNA is TGTGCCAGCAGCGTAGATGGGGGCGCTGGAAACACCATATATTTT. Full variable domain (outside the CDR3, taken from reference TRBV9 and TRBJ1-3): DSGVTQTPKHLITATGQRVTLRCSPRSGDLSVYWYQQSLDQGLQFLIQYYNGEERAKGNILERFSAQQFPDLHSELNLSSLELGDSALYFCASSVDGGAGNTIYFGEGSWLTVV.

V gene TRBV5-6 combines with J gene TRBJ2-5; tentative D call: TRBD1 (5 bases). The DNA end favors TRBJ2-7, so the J call may be wrong. This CDR3 comprises 11 residues. Looked up from germline, CDR1 is SGHDT and CDR2 is YYEEEE. Written as DNA, the CDR3 is TGTGCCAGCCAGGGATTTCGCGAGCAGTACTTC. Translation: CASQGFREQYF.

The rearrangement uses TRBV18 and TRBJ2-5, with a possible D match to TRBD1 (6 bases). CDR3 length equals 12 residues. Trimming took off 6 bases at V and 5 bases at J, with 10 bases between the two ends. Germline V gene data show CDR1 as KGHSH and CDR2 as LQKENI. CDR3 in amino acids: CASSQQGETQYF. CDR3 in DNA: TGTGCCAGCTCGCAGCAGGGGGAGACCCAGTACTTC.

The rearrangement uses TRBV10-3 and TRBJ2-7; TRBD2 aligns across 8 bases. This CDR3 contains 16 residues. The germline V gene encodes CDR1 ENHRY and CDR2 SYGVKD. With V trimmed by 3 bases and J by 0 bases, 7 bases remained unmatched. This CDR3 reads CAISEQERGSSYEQYF. The CDR3 nucleotides are TGTGCCATCAGTGAACAGGAGCGGGGGAGCTCCTACGAGCAGTACTTC.

The chain is built from TRBV10-3 and TRBJ1-2; D ambiguous. CDR3 length: 11 residues. V was shortened by 11 bases and J by 1 base, with 8 bases between the two germline ends. Germline V gives CDR1 ENHRY, CDR2 SYGVKD. The CDR3 reads CASQSNYGYTF. CDR3 coding DNA: TGTGCCTCACAGAGTAACTATGGCTACACCTTC.